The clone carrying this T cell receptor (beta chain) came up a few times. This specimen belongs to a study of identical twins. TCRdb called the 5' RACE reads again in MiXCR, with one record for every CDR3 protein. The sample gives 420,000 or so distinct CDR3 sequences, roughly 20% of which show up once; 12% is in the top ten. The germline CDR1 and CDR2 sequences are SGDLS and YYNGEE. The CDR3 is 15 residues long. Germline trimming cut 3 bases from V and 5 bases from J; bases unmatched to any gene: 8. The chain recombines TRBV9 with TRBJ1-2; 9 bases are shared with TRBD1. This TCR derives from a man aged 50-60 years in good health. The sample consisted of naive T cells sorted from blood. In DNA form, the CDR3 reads TGTGCCAGCAGCGGCCGGGACAGGGTAGGGTATGGCTACACCTTC. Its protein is CASSGRDRVGYGYTF.